These 25 T cell receptor beta chains share one sample of origin, sequenced in a study of response to subunit inactivated influenza vaccine. In TCRdb, the RT-PCR reads were re-called with MiXCR into one record per CDR3 protein. Among about 650,000 distinct CDR3 sequences listed, 15% to 18% were seen once. This material consisted of PBMCs from blood, taken 11 to 12 days after vaccination. The receptors stem from a man between 45 and 60 years old who received an inactivated influenza vaccine.

The chain joins TRBV24-1 to TRBJ2-1; TRBD2 agrees at 14 bases. Germline values: CDR1 KGHDR, CDR2 SFDVKD. The length of the CDR3 is 18 residues. Trimming at V came to 3 bases and at J to 6 bases, leaving 9 bases not matched to a gene. CDR3 DNA sequence: TGTGCCACCAGTGATCAGTCGGGACTAGCGGGAGTGGGCAATGAGCAGTTCTTC. As protein: CATSDQSGLAGVGNEQFF.

There are a few counts of this clonotype. The gene calls are TRBV5-5 and TRBJ1-2, with TRBD1 identical over 7 bases. The CDR3 consists of 15 residues. Germline V gene data show CDR1 as SGHKS and CDR2 as YYEKEE (reference sequence). V shed 0 bases and J 3 bases; nucleotides not matched to a gene: 5. CDR3 residues: CASSLVGGADYGYTF. CDR3 DNA: TGTGCCAGCAGCTTGGTAGGGGGCGCCGACTATGGCTACACCTTC. The full variable domain, with the rest looked up from reference TRBV5-5 and TRBJ1-2, is DAGVTQSPTHLIKTRGQQVTLRCSPISGHKSVSWYQQVLGQGPQFIFQYYEKEERGRGNFPDRFSARQFPNYSSELNVNALLLGDSALYLCASSLVGGADYGYTFGSGTRLTVV.

This chain connects TRBV13 to TRBJ2-1; D is unresolved. CDR1 is PRHDT and CDR2 is FYEKMQ in the germline V gene (reference sequence). The CDR3 contains 12 residues. V was shortened by 1 base and J by 5 bases, with 3 bases between the two germline ends. CDR3 in amino acids: CASSLEHNEQFF. The CDR3, as DNA: TGTGCCAGCAGCTTAGAGCACAATGAGCAGTTCTTC.

In its sample, this clonotype was seen a few times. The gene calls are TRBV10-2 and TRBJ2-1; D remains unclear. V was pared by 7 bases and J by 2 bases, with 12 bases between. The CDR3 length is 14 residues. From germline, CDR1 is WSHSY and CDR2 SAAADI. CDR3 protein: CASTTESPYNEQFF. In DNA, the CDR3 is TGCGCCAGCACCACAGAGAGTCCCTACAATGAGCAGTTCTTC.

This clonotype was counted at least ten times. This chain uses TRBV10-2 with TRBJ1-2; no reliable D call. Trimming took 10 bases from V and 1 from J, leaving 16 bases between them. The CDR3 consists of 14 residues. Germline assignment: CDR1 WSHSY and CDR2 SAAADI. CDR3: CATAGAGINYGYTF. In DNA, the CDR3 is TGCGCCACCGCGGGCGCGGGGATTAACTATGGCTACACCTTC.

This clonotype was counted a few times. DNA of the CDR3: TGCAGTGCTAGTGGACTATACCAAGAGACCCAGTACTTC. Its protein is CSASGLYQETQYF. V and J are TRBV20-1 and TRBJ2-5; a weak D match, TRBD2 (6 bases). CDR3 length: 13 amino acids. The V gene's germline CDR1 is DFQATT and CDR2 SNEGSKA (reference sequence). Trimming removed 3 bases at V and 0 bases at J, with 8 bases between.

The V call is TRBV7-7, the J call TRBJ2-5, with D maybe TRBD2 (6 bases). The CDR3 spans 15 residues. Trimming removed 3 bases at V and 2 bases at J, with 13 bases between. CDR1 SSHAT and CDR2 FNYEAQ come from the germline V gene (reference sequence). CDR3 protein: CASSLGGTYQETQYF. The CDR3 DNA reads as TGTGCCAGCAGCTTGGGCGGGACGTATCAAGAGACCCAGTACTTC.

The V gene is TRBV6-5, the J gene TRBJ2-7; 10 bases line up with TRBD2. V lost 4 bases and J lost 2; bases outside the gene matches: 11. The CDR3 totals 17 residues. Germline V gene data show CDR1 as MNHEY and CDR2 as SVGAGI. The CDR3 DNA follows: TGTGCCAGCAGTTCTCTAGCGGGGGCCCGAAAAACCTACGAGCAGTACTTC. It codes for CASSSLAGARKTYEQYF.

There are a few counts of this clonotype. CDR3 in DNA: TGTGCCAGCACCCAGACTAGCCTCCGCACAGATACGCAGTATTTT. It translates to CASTQTSLRTDTQYF. V usage is TRBV12-3 or TRBV12-4 and J usage is TRBJ2-3; 7 bases map to TRBD2. The CDR3 has 15 residues. Trimming at V came to 7 bases and at J to 1 base, leaving 8 bases not matched to a gene.

The rearrangement joins TRBV6-1 to TRBJ2-3; 8 nucleotides match TRBD1. CDR1 is MNHNS, CDR2 SASEGT, per germline. V lost 5 bases to trimming and J lost 5 bases; unmatched junction nucleotides: 12. The CDR3 totals 16 residues. Here the CDR3 reads CASSPSVRGQQDTQYF. The CDR3 bases are TGTGCCAGCAGTCCCAGCGTCAGGGGGCAACAAGATACGCAGTATTTT.

The V and J genes are TRBV9 and TRBJ1-6; the D gene is possibly TRBD1 (6 bases). Germline CDR1 is SGDLS and CDR2 is YYNGEE. Trimming stripped 0 bases from V and 7 bases from J, with 8 bases between. The CDR3 has 14 amino acids. DNA for the CDR3: TGTGCCAGCAGCGTAGGGGGGCAGAATTCACCCCTCCACTTT. This encodes CASSVGGQNSPLHF.

J is TRBJ1-1 and V is TRBV29-1, with D tentatively TRBD1 (5 bases). The germline gives CDR1 SQVTM, CDR2 ANQGSEA. The CDR3 spans 14 residues. The ends were cut back, 2 bases at V and 7 bases at J, with 17 bases in the middle. The CDR3 DNA reads TGCAGCGTTGAACATGACAGTCGTTCGGATGAAGCTTTCTTT. The encoded protein is CSVEHDSRSDEAFF. The variable domain in full, completed from reference TRBV29-1 and TRBJ1-1, reads SAVISQKPSRDICQRGTSLTIQCQVDSQVTMMFWYRQQPGQSLTLIATANQGSEATYESGFVIDKFPISRPNLTFSTLTVSNMSPEDSSIYLCSVEHDSRSDEAFFGQGTRLTVV.

There are a few counts of this clonotype. The genes are TRBV7-9 and TRBJ2-7; 8 bases match TRBD1. Germline CDR1 and CDR2: SEHNR and FQNEAQ (reference sequence). The CDR3 totals 15 residues. V shed 2 bases, J shed 5 bases, and the junction held 8 bases outside the gene matches. CDR3 region: CASSLLDRGIDEQYF. The CDR3, as DNA: TGTGCCAGCAGCTTATTAGACAGGGGAATTGACGAGCAGTACTTC.

This clonotype was counted many times. The chain uses TRBV10-2 and TRBJ1-6, with TRBD1 matching 8 bases. Trimming at V came to 3 bases and at J to 9 bases, leaving 4 bases not matched to a gene. The length of the CDR3 is 14 residues. Germline loops: CDR1 WSHSY, CDR2 SAAADI. CDR3 in amino acids: CASSEAGGSSPLHF. The CDR3 nucleotides are TGCGCCAGCAGTGAAGCAGGGGGCAGTTCACCCCTCCACTTT.

The chain uses TRBV1 and TRBJ2-3; TRBD1 was called by the table and not checked on the DNA. TRBV1 is a pseudogene locus. This CDR3 has 14 amino acids. This CDR3 is CTSSLGPGLDTQYF. CDR3 DNA sequence: TGCACCAGCAGTCTGGGACCGGGGTTGGATACGCAGTATTTT.

Only a few counts were recorded for this clonotype. The genes are TRBV5-1 and TRBJ2-7; 7 bases match TRBD1. With 1 base clipped from V and 1 base from J, the junction kept 5 bases outside the gene matches. In germline, CDR1 is SGHRS, CDR2 YFSETQ. The CDR3 runs to 15 residues. This CDR3 is CASSLSPGQSYEQYF. The DNA of the CDR3 is TGCGCCAGCAGCTTGTCCCCGGGACAGTCCTACGAGCAGTACTTC.

The V call is TRBV5-5, the J call TRBJ1-2; D is uncertain. The germline CDR1 and CDR2 sequences are SGHKS and YYEKEE (reference sequence). Deletions cut 1 base from V and 0 bases from J, with 4 bases between. The CDR3 sequence is 13 residues long. The CDR3 DNA is TGTGCCAGCAGCTTGAACGCTAACTATGGCTACACCTTC. Protein product: CASSLNANYGYTF.

J is TRBJ2-1 and V is TRBV7-3; a weak D match, TRBD1 (6 bases). The CDR3 consists of 21 residues. Trimming shortened V by 1 base and J by 0 bases, and 25 bases separated the two germline ends. Germline CDR1 and CDR2: SGHTA and FQGTGA. The CDR3 region has the DNA TGTGCCAGCAGCTTAAAAGGAGGCGGACAGACTCCCCGTCTCTCCTACAATGAGCAGTTCTTC. Its protein is CASSLKGGGQTPRLSYNEQFF.

The chain uses TRBV29-1 and TRBJ2-7; the D call may be TRBD1 or TRBD2 (5 bases each). The V and J ends lost 4 bases and 4 bases respectively, with 11 bases between them. CDR1 is SQVTM and CDR2 is ANQGSEA in the germline V gene. This CDR3 has 12 residues. CDR3 in amino acids: CSVAGTGYEQYF. The CDR3 region has the DNA TGCAGCGTTGCCGGGACCGGGTACGAGCAGTACTTC.

This clonotype was seen only once. The chain couples TRBV4-3 to TRBJ2-7, with 11 bases aligning to TRBD2. This CDR3 is built from 17 residues. CDR1 is LGHNA and CDR2 is YSLEER in the germline V gene. J lost 4 bases, V lost 5 bases, and 13 bases had no gene match. This CDR3 is CASSGGDGLAGPYEQYF. Here the CDR3 DNA reads TGCGCCAGCAGCGGTGGAGACGGACTAGCGGGCCCTTACGAGCAGTACTTC.

This clonotype was counted between two and nine times. V usage is TRBV29-1 and J usage is TRBJ2-7, with 9 bases fitting TRBD2. Trimming at V came to 5 bases and at J to 2 bases, leaving 10 bases not matched to a gene. CDR3 length equals 15 residues. Germline loops: CDR1 SQVTM, CDR2 ANQGSEA. This CDR3 reads CSVRASGTLPYEQYF. The CDR3 nucleotides are TGCAGCGTTAGGGCTAGCGGGACTCTTCCCTACGAGCAGTACTTC.

The rearrangement joins TRBV12-3 or TRBV12-4 to TRBJ2-3; TRBD1 matches 9 bases. This CDR3 is 15 amino acids long. V lost 6 bases to trimming and J lost 2 bases; unmatched junction nucleotides: 6. CDR3 sequence: CASRGDRAITDTQYF. The CDR3 DNA reads TGTGCCAGCAGAGGGGACAGGGCCATCACAGATACGCAGTATTTT.

A few counts support this clonotype. The CDR3 reads CASSLTSAWGTDTQYF. The CDR3, as DNA: TGTGCCAGCAGCTTGACTAGTGCTTGGGGCACAGATACGCAGTATTTT. J is TRBJ2-3 and V is TRBV7-2, with D tentatively TRBD2 (6 bases). With 3 bases removed from V and 1 base from J, the gap between germline ends came to 14 bases. The CDR3 extends over 16 amino acids. Germline V gene sequence: CDR1 SGHTA, CDR2 FQGNSA. The full variable domain, rest sourced from reference TRBV7-2 and TRBJ2-3, is GAGVSQSPSNKVTEKGKDVELRCDPISGHTALYWYRQSLGQGLEFLIYFQGNSAPDKSGLPSDRFSAERTGGSVSTLTIQRTQQEDSAVYLCASSLTSAWGTDTQYFGPGTRLTVL.

In regard to this clonotype: At one boundary the junction diverges from the germline segment, which might be a read error. V usage is TRBV20-1 and J usage is TRBJ1-1, with D perhaps TRBD1 (6 bases). This CDR3 has 12 residues. Germline V gene data show CDR1 as DFQATT and CDR2 as SNEGSKA (reference sequence). CDR3 loop: CSASFRDTEAFF. The CDR3 DNA reads TGCAGTGCTAGCTTCCGGGACACAGAAGCTTTCTTT.

This clonotype has just a few counts. The CDR3 loop is CASSNQVIANEQFF. Written as DNA, the CDR3 is TGTGCCAGCAGTAACCAGGTGATCGCCAATGAGCAGTTCTTC. V and J are TRBV28 and TRBJ2-1, with D hard to call. Between the trimmed V and J ends, which lost 5 bases and 6 bases, there was a span of 14 bases. The CDR3 totals 14 residues. Looked up from germline, CDR1 is MDHEN and CDR2 is SYDVKM.